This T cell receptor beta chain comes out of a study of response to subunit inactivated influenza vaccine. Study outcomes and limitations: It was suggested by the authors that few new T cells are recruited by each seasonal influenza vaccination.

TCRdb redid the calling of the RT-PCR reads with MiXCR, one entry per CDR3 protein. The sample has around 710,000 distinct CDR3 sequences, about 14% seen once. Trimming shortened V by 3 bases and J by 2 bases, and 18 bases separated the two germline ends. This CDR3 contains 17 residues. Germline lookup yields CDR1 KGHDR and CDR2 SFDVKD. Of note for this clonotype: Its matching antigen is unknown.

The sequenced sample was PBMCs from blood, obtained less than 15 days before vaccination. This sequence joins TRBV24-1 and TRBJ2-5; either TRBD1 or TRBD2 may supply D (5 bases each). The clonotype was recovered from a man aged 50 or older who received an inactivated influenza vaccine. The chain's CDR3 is CATSDPLIGTPQETQYF. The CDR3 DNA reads TGTGCCACCAGTGATCCGTTAATCGGGACCCCGCAAGAGACCCAGTACTTC.